The 16 T cell receptor beta chains reported below all come from one sample, sequenced in a study of spatial heterogeneity in lung cancer. Study results and limitations: Mutation tallies in tumors tracked expanded intratumoral alpha and beta TCR counts.

Via MiXCR, TCRdb re-called the 5' RACE reads, giving one row per CDR3 protein. The sample contains 4,500 to 6,000 distinct CDR3 sequences, 7.8% of which appear only once. These receptors' targets are unknown. The time point denotes: sample taken at primary tumor resection. The sequences come from lung tumor tissue, collected at surgery. These receptors came from a female donor with early-stage non-small cell lung cancer.

This clonotype came up a few times. This sequence joins TRBV25-1 and TRBJ2-3, with unresolved D. The length of the CDR3 is 14 residues. The V and J ends lost 3 bases and 0 bases respectively, with 7 bases between them. The V gene's germline CDR1 is MGHDK and CDR2 SYGVNS. The CDR3 nucleotides are TGTGCCAGCAGTGACGAAGCGAGCACAGATACGCAGTATTTT. Residues: CASSDEASTDTQYF.

V usage is TRBV6-1 and J usage is TRBJ2-7; D might be TRBD2 (5 bases). The germline CDR1 and CDR2 sequences are MNHNS and SASEGT. The CDR3 runs to 15 residues. V was clipped by 2 bases and J by 3 bases, with 14 bases between them. CDR3 region: CASSERGGLFYEQYF. The CDR3 DNA follows: TGTGCCAGCAGTGAAAGAGGCGGGCTGTTCTACGAGCAGTACTTC.

This clonotype was picked up many times. This chain uses TRBV7-2 with TRBJ2-1; TRBD2 matches 9 bases. J gave up 6 bases and V 2 bases, and 5 bases lay outside the gene matches. This CDR3 has 15 residues. CDR1 and CDR2 (germline): SGHTA, FQGNSA. CDR3 DNA: TGTGCCAGCAGCTTACAAGCGGGAGGCACCAATGAGCAGTTCTTC. Its protein is CASSLQAGGTNEQFF.

In this sample, this clonotype is medium-sized (0.01 to 0.1%). This chain connects TRBV12-3 or TRBV12-4 to TRBJ2-5; 9 bases are a match to TRBD1. V dropped 5 bases and J dropped 5; count of bases not matched to a gene: 12. The CDR3 runs 16 residues. The CDR3 DNA follows: TGTGCCAGCAGTCCAGCGGGGACAGGGTCGAGGGAGACCCAGTACTTC. It specifies CASSPAGTGSRETQYF.

The DNA of the CDR3 is TGTGCCAGCAGTTTCCGGGACAACAAGGTCCGTAGCAATCAGCCCCAGCATTTT. This encodes CASSFRDNKVRSNQPQHF. This sequence joins TRBV6-5 and TRBJ1-5, with a weak D call TRBD1 (6 bases). Trimming shortened V by 4 bases and J by 0 bases, and 19 bases separated the two germline ends. The CDR3 extends over 18 amino acids. Germline CDR1 and CDR2: MNHEY and SVGAGI.

This chain uses TRBV20-1 with TRBJ1-5; unclear D gene. The V gene lost 3 bases and the J gene lost 6 bases, with 9 bases spanning the gap. Per the germline V gene, CDR1 is DFQATT and CDR2 is SNEGSKA (reference sequence). The CDR3 extends over 12 amino acids. The CDR3 spells CSAREDPQPQHF. The CDR3 DNA is TGCAGTGCTAGGGAGGACCCTCAGCCCCAGCATTTT.

Sample share makes this clonotype medium-sized (0.01 to 0.1%). The genes are TRBV29-1 and TRBJ2-1; tentative D call: TRBD2 (5 bases). The germline gives CDR1 SQVTM, CDR2 ANQGSEA. The CDR3 covers 13 residues. With 1 base removed from V and 7 bases from J, the gap between germline ends came to 11 bases. The CDR3 loop is CSVEVGLGNEQFF. The CDR3 DNA reads as TGCAGCGTTGAAGTAGGACTTGGAAATGAGCAGTTCTTC.

This clonotype is labeled as medium-sized (0.01 to 0.1%). The chain couples TRBV20-1 to TRBJ1-1; possible D gene TRBD1, 5 bases. The CDR3 sequence is 14 residues long. CDR1 is DFQATT, CDR2 SNEGSKA, per germline (reference sequence). Trimming removed 0 bases from V and 1 base from J, with 9 bases in between. The CDR3 DNA is TGCAGTGCTAGAGAGAGGGGAGAGAACACTGAAGCTTTCTTT. Encoded protein: CSARERGENTEAFF.

This sequence joins TRBV5-4 and TRBJ2-6; 7 positions match TRBD1. Germline-derived CDR1 and CDR2 are SGHNT and YYREEE (reference sequence). Losses at the gene ends were 3 bases for V and 0 bases for J; bases not matched to a gene: 3. The CDR3 is 16 residues long. CDR3 residues: CASSSQGSSGANVLTF. The CDR3 nucleotides are TGTGCCAGCAGCTCACAGGGGAGCTCTGGGGCCAACGTCCTGACTTTC.

By share, this clonotype ranks as medium-sized. The V call is TRBV6-2 or TRBV6-3, the J call TRBJ2-6; TRBD2 aligns across 8 bases. Germline V gives CDR1 MNHEY, CDR2 SVGEGT. CDR3 length equals 18 residues. Trimming cost V 6 bases and J 0 bases; bases outside gene matches: 10. CDR3 DNA sequence: TGTGCCAGCAGGCCAGGACTAGCAACCATCTCTGGGGCCAACGTCCTGACTTTC. This gives the protein CASRPGLATISGANVLTF.

This clonotype counts as medium-sized. The V gene is TRBV20-1, the J gene TRBJ2-7; the D call may be TRBD1 or TRBD2 (6 bases each). Germline CDR1 reads DFQATT; CDR2 reads SNEGSKA (reference sequence). This CDR3 has 14 amino acids. V was shortened by 4 bases and J by 4 bases, with 17 bases between the two germline ends. CDR3 sequence reads: CSANLRGATYEQYF. The CDR3 region has the DNA TGCAGTGCTAACCTTAGGGGGGCTACGTACGAGCAGTACTTC.

This clonotype was observed at least ten times. The chain uses TRBV11-2 and TRBJ1-1; D is unresolved. The CDR3 consists of 15 residues. The ends were cut back, 0 bases at V and 1 base at J, with 9 bases in the middle. Germline lookup yields CDR1 SGHAT and CDR2 FQNNGV. The chain's CDR3 is CASSLDLVENTEAFF. CDR3 sequence (DNA): TGTGCCAGCAGCTTAGATCTGGTCGAGAACACTGAAGCTTTCTTT. The full variable domain, in which reference TRBV11-2 and TRBJ1-1 provide the parts outside the CDR3, is EAGVAQSPRYKIIEKRQSVAFWCNPISGHATLYWYQQILGQGPKLLIQFQNNGVVDDSQLPKDRFSAERLKGVDSTLKIQPAKLEDSAVYLCASSLDLVENTEAFFGQGTRLTVV.

By share, this clonotype ranks as medium-sized. V and J are TRBV5-4 and TRBJ2-7, with 12 nucleotides matching TRBD2. J lost 2 bases, V lost 10 bases, and 4 bases had no gene match. CDR1 SGHNT and CDR2 YYREEE come from the germline V gene (reference sequence). This CDR3 contains 13 residues. The CDR3 region has the DNA TGTGCCGGAGGACTAGCGGGGACCTACGAGCAGTACTTC. It codes for CAGGLAGTYEQYF.

This clonotype has a handful of counts. The V and J genes are TRBV4-1 and TRBJ1-5, with 7 bases aligning to TRBD1. The junction had 12 bases not matched to a gene; V was cut back by 4 bases and J by 0 bases. The length of the CDR3 is 18 residues. The germline V gene encodes CDR1 MGHRA and CDR2 YSYEKL. In nucleotides, the CDR3 is TGCGCCAGCAGCCCCGTGGGAGGGGGCATCAATAGCAATCAGCCCCAGCATTTT. Translation gives CASSPVGGGINSNQPQHF.

This clonotype was counted ten times or more. The chain has TRBV7-2 and TRBJ2-1; TRBD2 matches at 9 bases. V was clipped by 5 bases and J by 9 bases; unmatched bases: 11. Germline assignment: CDR1 SGHTA and CDR2 FQGNSA. The CDR3 covers 15 residues. The CDR3 sequence: CASSPRGGAIVEQFF. The CDR3 nucleotides are TGTGCCAGCAGCCCCCGCGGGGGGGCGATTGTTGAGCAGTTCTTC.

This clonotype was seen at least ten times. The chain links TRBV9 to TRBJ2-7; tentatively, D is TRBD2 (5 bases). The CDR3 is 14 amino acids. CDR1 is SGDLS and CDR2 is YYNGEE in the germline V gene. V shed 0 bases and J shed 1 base, with 8 bases lying between them. The CDR3 nucleotides read TGTGCCAGCAGCGTAGAAGGACTGTCCTACGAGCAGTACTTC. Protein sequence: CASSVEGLSYEQYF.